The 31 T cell receptor beta chains below all came from one sample that was sequenced in a study of cytomegalovirus exposure and HLA in healthy donors. Measured with immunoSEQ multiplex PCR; TCRdb has only the in-frame clones, and not every one. Among roughly 50,000 clones listed, 93% were seen once. The sequenced sample consisted of PBMCs. The receptors were gathered from a woman under 30 in good health and CMV-seropositive.

V gene TRBV2 combines with J gene TRBJ2-2; tentatively, D is TRBD2 (6 bases). Germline loops: CDR1 SNHLY, CDR2 FYNNEI. There are 16 residues in the CDR3. V shed 6 bases and J shed 6 bases, with 20 bases lying between them. CDR3: CASSGRDKGTAGELFF. The CDR3 DNA is TGTGCCAGCAGCGGGCGGGATAAGGGGACCGCCGGGGAGCTGTTTTTT.

The chain is built from TRBV5-5 and TRBJ2-3, with D perhaps matching TRBD2 (5 bases). This CDR3 spans 14 amino acids. The V gene lost 4 bases and the J gene lost 0 bases, with 9 bases spanning the gap. The germline gives CDR1 SGHKS, CDR2 YYEKEE (reference sequence). CDR3 bases: TGTGCCAGCAGCAAGGAGGACAGCACAGATACGCAGTATTTT. Residues: CASSKEDSTDTQYF.

This chain connects TRBV5-1 to TRBJ2-7, with TRBD1 as a possible D gene (6 bases). Trimming pared 1 base from V and 3 bases from J, leaving 11 bases between. The CDR3 is 14 residues long. Per the germline V gene, CDR1 is SGHRS and CDR2 is YFSETQ. The CDR3 DNA sequence: TGCGCCAGCAGCTTGTTTCAGGACAGCTACGAGCAGTACTTC. This sequence encodes CASSLFQDSYEQYF.

The V call is TRBV27, the J call TRBJ1-5; tentative D call: TRBD1 (6 bases). Per the germline V gene, CDR1 is MNHEY and CDR2 is SMNVEV (reference sequence). This CDR3 has 18 amino acids. Trimming removed 2 bases at V and 0 bases at J, with 17 bases between. The CDR3 region is CASSLLGGGSYSNQPQHF. DNA of the CDR3: TGTGCCAGCAGTTTACTGGGAGGGGGTTCCTATAGCAATCAGCCCCAGCATTTT.

The chain recombines TRBV6-5 with TRBJ1-1, with D possibly TRBD1 on 6 matching bases. V was clipped by 8 bases and J by 1 base, with 11 bases between them. The CDR3 sequence is 13 residues long. Germline values: CDR1 MNHEY, CDR2 SVGAGI. The CDR3 here is CASQRQANTEAFF. CDR3 nucleotides: TGTGCCAGCCAACGACAGGCGAACACTGAAGCTTTCTTT.

The chain joins TRBV5-4 to TRBJ1-1; weak D call: TRBD1 (5 bases). The ends were cut back, 9 bases at V and 0 bases at J, with 12 bases in the middle. The CDR3 sequence is 13 residues long. Germline V gene lookup returns CDR1 SGHNT and CDR2 YYREEE (reference sequence). The CDR3 DNA reads as TGTGCCACCAAGGGGTTCATGAACACTGAAGCTTTCTTT. It encodes CATKGFMNTEAFF. Complete variable domain (other parts from reference TRBV5-4 and TRBJ1-1): ETGVTQSPTHLIKTRGQQVTLRCSSQSGHNTVSWYQQALGQGPQFIFQYYREEENGRGNFPPRFSGLQFPNYSSELNVNALELDDSALYLCATKGFMNTEAFFGQGTRLTVV.

The rearrangement uses TRBV7-9 and TRBJ2-3; the D is unclear. The CDR3 runs 13 residues. Trimming shortened V by 3 bases and J by 4 bases, and 8 bases separated the two germline ends. Germline CDR1 is SEHNR and CDR2 is FQNEAQ (reference sequence). The CDR3 DNA sequence: TGTGCCAGCAGCTTTTCTCCCCCAGATACGCAGTATTTT. This gives the protein CASSFSPPDTQYF.

The chain couples TRBV5-1 to TRBJ2-7; 7 bases line up with TRBD1. Looked up from germline, CDR1 is SGHRS and CDR2 is YFSETQ. After removal of 4 bases from V and 5 bases from J, the junction contained 6 bases not matched to a gene. This CDR3 has 13 residues. CDR3 residues: CASSVGQGDEQYF. For the CDR3, the DNA is TGCGCCAGCAGCGTAGGTCAGGGGGACGAGCAGTACTTC.

The CDR3 sequence: CASRTHGGETQYF. As DNA, the CDR3 is TGTGCCAGCAGAACCCACGGGGGAGAGACCCAGTACTTC. J is TRBJ2-5 and V is TRBV6-6; D might be TRBD2 (6 bases). CDR3 length: 13 amino acids. Germline values: CDR1 MNHNY, CDR2 SVGAGI (reference sequence). The germline V and J ends were trimmed by 6 bases and 4 bases, with 12 bases remaining between them.

The chain employs TRBV27 and TRBJ1-5; D remains unclear. CDR1 is MNHEY and CDR2 is SMNVEV in the germline V gene (reference sequence). The V end lost 2 bases, the J end lost 5 bases, and 13 bases lay between the germline ends. The CDR3 is made up of 15 amino acids. CDR3 in amino acids: CASSLNGGDYQPQHF. Written as DNA, the CDR3 is TGTGCCAGCAGTTTAAATGGCGGAGATTATCAGCCCCAGCATTTT.

The chain links TRBV7-2 to TRBJ1-1, with TRBD1 matching 8 bases. The CDR3 loop spans 14 amino acids. Germline V lookup: CDR1 SGHTA, CDR2 FQGNSA. V was pared by 5 bases and J by 1 base, with 3 bases of the junction left unmatched. The chain's CDR3 is CASSRGQGNTEAFF. CDR3 bases: TGTGCCAGCAGCCGCGGACAGGGGAACACTGAAGCTTTCTTT.

The chain has TRBV7-2 and TRBJ1-2, with D perhaps TRBD1 (5 bases). Germline V gene sequence: CDR1 SGHTA, CDR2 FQGNSA. The CDR3 sequence is 13 residues long. The V and J ends lost 6 bases and 1 base respectively, with 9 bases between them. The CDR3 nucleotides read TGTGCCAGCAGTTTGGGACTTAACTATGGCTACACCTTC. Translation gives CASSLGLNYGYTF.

The V and J genes are TRBV11-1 and TRBJ2-1, with 8 bases identical to TRBD2. The V gene's germline CDR1 is SGHAT and CDR2 FQDESV (reference sequence). The CDR3 totals 16 residues. V dropped 1 base and J dropped 6; count of bases not matched to a gene: 8. The CDR3 region is CASSLGGGGMINEQFF. The CDR3 region has the DNA TGTGCCAGCAGCTTAGGGGGCGGGGGGATGATCAATGAGCAGTTCTTC.

J is TRBJ2-1 and V is TRBV15; D unresolved. The CDR3 has 15 residues. Germline CDR1 and CDR2: LNHNV and YYDKDF (reference sequence). V was cut by 0 bases and J by 0 bases, with 6 bases left in between. CDR3 amino acids: CATSRERASYNEQFF. The CDR3 DNA follows: TGTGCCACCAGCAGAGAAAGAGCCTCCTACAATGAGCAGTTCTTC.

In its sample, this clone was seen once. The chain joins TRBV7-9 to TRBJ2-3; 8 positions agree with TRBD2. CDR3 length: 15 residues. V trimming: 5 bases; J trimming: 7 bases; junction bases outside the gene matches: 11. The germline gives CDR1 SEHNR, CDR2 FQNEAQ (reference sequence). Here the CDR3 reads CASSPRAGEGNTQYF. In nucleotides, the CDR3 is TGTGCCAGCAGCCCCAGAGCGGGGGAGGGAAATACGCAGTATTTT.

This CDR3 is CASNPRRQGAPNNEKLFF. CDR3 bases: TGTGCCAGCAACCCCCGGAGGCAGGGGGCACCCAATAATGAAAAACTGTTTTTT. The V gene is TRBV5-6, the J gene TRBJ1-4; 8 nucleotides align to TRBD1. The germline V gene has CDR1 SGHDT and CDR2 YYEEEE. CDR3 length: 18 amino acids. The ends lost 6 bases at V and 4 bases at J; junction bases unmatched: 17.

The gene calls are TRBV4-3 and TRBJ1-5, with D possibly being TRBD1 (5 bases). CDR1 is LGHNA and CDR2 is YSLEER in the germline V gene. V lost 0 bases and J lost 0, with 12 bases in between. The CDR3 consists of 17 residues. CDR3 in amino acids: CASSQDRAGYSNQPQHF. The CDR3 DNA reads as TGCGCCAGCAGCCAAGATAGGGCAGGGTATAGCAATCAGCCCCAGCATTTT.

The V and J genes are TRBV7-3 and TRBJ1-1, with D possibly matching TRBD1 (6 bases). V lost 3 bases, J lost 3 bases, and 8 bases lay in between. CDR3 size: 13 residues. CDR1 and CDR2 from the germline V gene are SGHTA and FQGTGA. CDR3 in DNA: TGTGCCAGCAGCTTGACAGGTTACACTGAAGCTTTCTTT. Amino acid sequence: CASSLTGYTEAFF.

The chain's CDR3 is CASRNLRRQVTEAFF. The DNA for the CDR3 is TGTGCCAGCAGGAACCTCCGGCGACAGGTAACTGAAGCTTTCTTT. The V gene is TRBV2, the J gene TRBJ1-1, with TRBD1 as a possible D gene (6 bases). There are 15 residues in the CDR3. V was clipped by 6 bases and J by 5 bases, with 19 bases between them. Germline CDR1 and CDR2: SNHLY and FYNNEI.

The chain combines TRBV5-4 with TRBJ1-1, with D possibly being TRBD1 (5 bases). The CDR3 totals 17 residues. CDR1 SGHNT and CDR2 YYREEE come from the germline V gene (reference sequence). V lost 2 bases, J lost 0 bases, and 17 bases lay in between. The DNA for the CDR3 is TGTGCCAGCAGCTTAGGGGCTCCCTCGTGGGTGAACACTGAAGCTTTCTTT. As protein: CASSLGAPSWVNTEAFF.

This chain links TRBV9 with TRBJ1-1; TRBD1 matches 7 bases. Unmatched junction bases numbered 12, after V lost 4 bases and J lost 6 bases. CDR3 length: 15 residues. The germline V gene encodes CDR1 SGDLS and CDR2 YYNGEE. CDR3 residues: CASSPHRGYNAEAFF. CDR3 DNA: TGTGCCAGCAGCCCTCACAGGGGTTACAATGCTGAAGCTTTCTTT.

V and J are TRBV28 and TRBJ1-4; D is possibly TRBD1 (6 bases). The V and J ends lost 5 bases and 0 bases respectively, with 13 bases between them. Looked up from germline, CDR1 is MDHEN and CDR2 is SYDVKM. This CDR3 comprises 16 residues. The CDR3 protein is CASSTGQMATNEKLFF. The DNA of the CDR3 is TGTGCCAGCAGTACGGGACAAATGGCAACTAATGAAAAACTGTTTTTT.

This chain connects TRBV10-3 to TRBJ1-2; no clear D. This CDR3 is 14 amino acids long. Trimming cost V 10 bases and J 8 bases, with 23 bases left between them. Germline V gene data show CDR1 as ENHRY and CDR2 as SYGVKD. CDR3 nucleotides: TGTGCCACCGAACCCGGACTATTCTTTGGGGGCTACACCTTC. Translation: CATEPGLFFGGYTF.

This chain uses TRBV28 with TRBJ1-5; D gene uncertain. Trimming removed 7 bases at V and 0 bases at J, with 16 bases between. The CDR3 has 16 residues. Germline CDR1 is MDHEN and CDR2 is SYDVKM. Here the CDR3 reads CASTTKAAPSNQPQHF. Written as DNA, the CDR3 is TGTGCCAGCACCACCAAAGCTGCGCCTAGCAATCAGCCCCAGCATTTT.

The chain employs TRBV7-3 and TRBJ2-3; 13 bases map to TRBD2. V lost 5 bases to trimming and J lost 2 bases; unmatched junction nucleotides: 7. The CDR3 is 17 residues long. CDR1 is SGHTA and CDR2 is FQGTGA in the germline V gene. The CDR3 DNA follows: TGTGCCAGCAGCCCTCAGACTAGCGGGGGGATCACAGATACGCAGTATTTT. Encoded protein: CASSPQTSGGITDTQYF. The complete variable domain, with remaining parts taken from reference TRBV7-3 and TRBJ2-3, reads GAGVSQTPSNKVTEKGKYVELRCDPISGHTALYWYRQSLGQGPEFLIYFQGTGAADDSGLPNDRFFAVRPEGSVSTLKIQRTERGDSAVYLCASSPQTSGGITDTQYFGPGTRLTVL.

The CDR3 reads CASSPSTPPEAFF. CDR3 DNA: TGTGCCAGCAGCCCTAGTACCCCCCCTGAAGCTTTCTTT. The chain recombines TRBV7-9 with TRBJ1-1; D unclear. This CDR3 is built from 13 residues. Trimming stripped 5 bases from V and 6 bases from J, with 13 bases between. CDR1 is SEHNR and CDR2 is FQNEAQ in the germline V gene (reference sequence).

This clone was seen a handful of times. This chain joins TRBV5-1 and TRBJ2-7; 10 nucleotides agree with TRBD1. V shed 3 bases and J 4 bases; nucleotides not matched to a gene: 7. The germline gives CDR1 SGHRS, CDR2 YFSETQ. The CDR3 loop spans 15 amino acids. CDR3 region: CASSSGDRGSYEQYF. The CDR3, as DNA: TGCGCCAGCAGCTCGGGGGACAGGGGATCGTACGAGCAGTACTTC.

V is TRBV18 and J is TRBJ1-1; no reliable D call. The CDR3 spans 11 residues. Looked up from germline, CDR1 is KGHSH and CDR2 is LQKENI. Between the trimmed V and J ends, which lost 2 bases and 7 bases, there was a span of 5 bases. The CDR3 reads CASSPGGEAFF. The DNA for the CDR3 is TGTGCCAGCTCACCAGGAGGTGAAGCTTTCTTT.

This clone is medium-sized within its sample. The chain carries TRBV5-4 and TRBJ2-5, with D maybe TRBD2 (6 bases). With 1 base removed from V and 5 bases from J, the gap between germline ends came to 18 bases. Germline CDR1 and CDR2: SGHNT and YYREEE (reference sequence). This CDR3 has 16 residues. CDR3 DNA sequence: TGTGCCAGCAGCTTGTATTGGGGACTGCCGGACGAGACCCAGTACTTC. Translation: CASSLYWGLPDETQYF.

The chain couples TRBV5-6 to TRBJ1-5, with D maybe TRBD1 (6 bases). Germline-derived CDR1 and CDR2 are SGHDT and YYEEEE. The CDR3 runs to 16 residues. Trimming stripped 0 bases from V and 3 bases from J, with 13 bases between. CDR3 bases: TGTGCCAGCAGCTTGGAGAGCTCAGGGGACAATCAGCCCCAGCATTTT. Amino acid sequence: CASSLESSGDNQPQHF. Full variable domain (outside the CDR3, taken from reference TRBV5-6 and TRBJ1-5): DAGVTQSPTHLIKTRGQQVTLRCSPKSGHDTVSWYQQALGQGPQFIFQYYEEEERQRGNFPDRFSGHQFPNYSSELNVNALLLGDSALYLCASSLESSGDNQPQHFGDGTRLSIL.

The chain carries TRBV6-5 and TRBJ2-1; the match to TRBD2 covers 8 bases. The CDR3 is 15 amino acids. Germline values: CDR1 MNHEY, CDR2 SVGAGI. V shed 3 bases and J 5 bases; nucleotides not matched to a gene: 6. The CDR3 loop reads CASSYRGGVDNEQFF. The CDR3, as DNA: TGTGCCAGCAGTTATCGGGGGGGTGTCGACAATGAGCAGTTCTTC.